The 14 T cell receptor beta chains below were found in one sample sequenced in a study of T cell repertoires in cytomegalovirus infection. TCRdb reprocessed the reads with MiXCR, giving one entry per CDR3 protein. The sample has tens of thousands of distinct CDR3 sequences; under 5% are singletons. Sequencing was performed on PBMCs. The receptor set was obtained from a human donor in good health (CMV status not recorded). Some clones in this sample may be carry-over from other donors' samples.

This clonotype was detected many times. V gene TRBV12-5 combines with J gene TRBJ2-1; D is undetermined. The CDR3 loop spans 14 amino acids. V was shortened by 7 bases and J by 0 bases, with 10 bases between the two germline ends. Germline V gene data show CDR1 as LGHNT and CDR2 as FRNRAP. DNA for the CDR3: TGTGCTAGTGATAGCAGACCCTCCTACAATGAGCAGTTCTTC. It translates to CASDSRPSYNEQFF.

This clonotype came up many times. The rearrangement uses TRBV6-8 and TRBJ1-1; no definite D call. Germline loops: CDR1 MNHGY, CDR2 SAAAGT. Trimming stripped 5 bases from V and 1 base from J, with 11 bases between. There are 14 residues in the CDR3. The CDR3 coding sequence is TGTGCCAGCAGTAACCGATTCAGGAACACTGAAGCTTTCTTT. Translated: CASSNRFRNTEAFF.

This clonotype was detected many times. The chain has TRBV6-8 and TRBJ1-2, with unresolved D. Looked up from germline, CDR1 is MNHGY and CDR2 is SAAAGT. The CDR3 has 13 residues. Trimming shortened V by 6 bases and J by 0 bases, and 8 bases separated the two germline ends. CDR3 sequence: CASSTGTNYGYTF. The CDR3 DNA sequence: TGTGCCAGCAGCACGGGGACTAACTATGGCTACACCTTC.

This clonotype was picked up a small number of times. With a much larger clone just one base away, this may be a read error. V gene TRBV28 combines with J gene TRBJ1-1; no clear D. The CDR3 extends over 10 amino acids. Germline loops: CDR1 MDHEN, CDR2 SYDVKM. V was trimmed by 8 bases and J by 10 bases, leaving 11 bases between them. CDR3 coding DNA: TGTGCCAGCGTACTCAACGGAGCTTTCTTT. It is translated as CASVLNGAFF.

This clonotype was found many times. The rearrangement joins TRBV28 to TRBJ1-3; tentatively, D is TRBD1 (5 bases). This CDR3 has 15 residues. The V gene lost 5 bases and the J gene lost 4 bases, with 15 bases spanning the gap. CDR1 is MDHEN, CDR2 SYDVKM, per germline. In nucleotides, the CDR3 is TGTGCCAGCAGTCCGGGAACAGCAGGGGGAAACACCATATATTTT. It translates to CASSPGTAGGNTIYF. Full variable domain (remainder filled in from reference TRBV28 and TRBJ1-3): DVKVTQSSRYLVKRTGEKVFLECVQDMDHENMFWYRQDPGLGLRLIYFSYDVKMKEKGDIPEGYSVSREKKERFSLILESASTNQTSMYLCASSPGTAGGNTIYFGEGSWLTVV.

There are many counts of this clonotype. This chain joins TRBV7-6 and TRBJ1-5; D gene unclear. V was clipped by 3 bases and J by 5 bases, with 11 bases between them. Germline assignment: CDR1 SGHVS and CDR2 FNYEAQ. The CDR3 sequence is 14 residues long. The CDR3 protein is CASSLAGRDQPQHF. DNA of the CDR3: TGTGCCAGCAGCTTGGCTGGGAGGGATCAGCCCCAGCATTTT.

At least ten counts were recorded for this clonotype. The chain combines TRBV7-2 with TRBJ2-5; tentative D call: TRBD2 (5 bases). Germline-derived CDR1 and CDR2 are SGHTA and FQGNSA. This CDR3 has 13 amino acids. The V and J ends lost 5 bases and 10 bases respectively, with 17 bases between them. The CDR3 sequence is CASSPTGRDIQYF. The DNA for the CDR3 is TGTGCCAGCAGCCCGACTGGGAGAGACATCCAGTACTTC.

This clonotype was counted ten times or more. The J gene is TRBJ1-5, the V gene TRBV19; D not resolved. Germline lookup yields CDR1 LNHDA and CDR2 SQIVND (reference sequence). There are 15 residues in the CDR3. Trimming left V 8 bases short and J 0 bases short, with 14 bases between. The CDR3 reads CASLVQFYSNQPQHF. The CDR3 DNA reads as TGTGCCAGTTTGGTACAGTTCTATAGCAATCAGCCCCAGCATTTT.

Many counts were recorded for this clonotype. The CDR3 DNA is TGTGCCAGCAGCACAAGCGGGGGCGAAAAACTGTTTTTT. This translates into CASSTSGGEKLFF. The chain recombines TRBV7-2 with TRBJ1-4; possibly TRBD1 for D (6 bases). The CDR3 contains 13 residues. Trimming removed 5 bases at V and 8 bases at J, with 12 bases between. CDR1 is SGHTA, CDR2 FQGNSA, per germline.

The chain combines TRBV6-2 or TRBV6-3 with TRBJ2-1; 10 positions agree with TRBD2. CDR1 and CDR2 from the germline V gene are MNHEY and SVGEGT. The CDR3 runs to 16 residues. V trimming: 2 bases; J trimming: 9 bases; junction bases outside the gene matches: 10. In DNA, the CDR3 is TGTGCCAGCAGTTACAGGCTACTAGCGGGGTTAAGTGAGCAGTTCTTC. It codes for CASSYRLLAGLSEQFF.

Many counts were recorded for this clonotype. The chain employs TRBV5-4 and TRBJ2-7; D tentatively reads TRBD1 or TRBD2 (5 bases each). Germline V CDR1 and CDR2: SGHNT, YYREEE (reference sequence). The CDR3 runs to 12 residues. Trimming removed 4 bases at V and 3 bases at J, with 8 bases between. Here the CDR3 reads CASSRGVYEQYF. As DNA, the CDR3 is TGTGCCAGCAGCCGAGGGGTCTACGAGCAGTACTTC.

This clonotype was counted many times. The rearrangement uses TRBV6-8 and TRBJ2-3; D is undetermined. Germline values: CDR1 MNHGY, CDR2 SAAAGT. The CDR3 contains 16 residues. Trimming took off 6 bases at V and 5 bases at J, with 21 bases between the two ends. The CDR3 DNA follows: TGTGCCAGCAGGCCTTCGGTAGTCGGAGCTAAAGATACGCAGTATTTT. Residues: CASRPSVVGAKDTQYF.

This clonotype was detected ten times or more. The chain links TRBV6-8 to TRBJ2-5; tentatively, D is TRBD1 (5 bases). The length of the CDR3 is 11 residues. Trimming took 6 bases from V and 4 from J, leaving 6 bases between them. In germline, CDR1 is MNHGY, CDR2 SAAAGT. The CDR3 region is CASSQGETQYF. As DNA, the CDR3 is TGTGCCAGCAGCCAGGGAGAGACCCAGTACTTC.

This clonotype was detected many times. The chain links TRBV14 to TRBJ2-5; a weak D match, TRBD1 (5 bases). Between the trimmed V and J ends, which lost 3 bases and 5 bases, there was a span of 7 bases. This CDR3 contains 12 residues. Germline V CDR1 and CDR2: SGHDN, FVKESK. The CDR3 loop is CASSQNRETQYF. The CDR3 nucleotides are TGTGCCAGCAGCCAGAACAGGGAGACCCAGTACTTC.